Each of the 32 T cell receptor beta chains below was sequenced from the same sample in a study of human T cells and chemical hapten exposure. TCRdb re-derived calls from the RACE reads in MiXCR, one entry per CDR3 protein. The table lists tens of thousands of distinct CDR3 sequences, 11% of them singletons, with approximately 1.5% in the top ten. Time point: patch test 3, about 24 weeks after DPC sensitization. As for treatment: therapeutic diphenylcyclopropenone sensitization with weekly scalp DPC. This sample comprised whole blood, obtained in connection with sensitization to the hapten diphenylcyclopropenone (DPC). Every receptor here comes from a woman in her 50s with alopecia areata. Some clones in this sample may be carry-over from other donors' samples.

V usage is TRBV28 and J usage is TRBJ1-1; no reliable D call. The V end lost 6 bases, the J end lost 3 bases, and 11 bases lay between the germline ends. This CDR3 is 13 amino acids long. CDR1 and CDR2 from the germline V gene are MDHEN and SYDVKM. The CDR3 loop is CASSGLGYTEAFF. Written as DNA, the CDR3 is TGTGCCAGCAGCGGATTGGGGTACACTGAAGCTTTCTTT.

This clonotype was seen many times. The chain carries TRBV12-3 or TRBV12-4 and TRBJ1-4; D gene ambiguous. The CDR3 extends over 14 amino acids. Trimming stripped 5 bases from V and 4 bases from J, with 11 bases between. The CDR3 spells CASSPAGINEKLFF. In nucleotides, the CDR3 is TGTGCCAGCAGTCCCGCGGGAATTAATGAAAAACTGTTTTTT.

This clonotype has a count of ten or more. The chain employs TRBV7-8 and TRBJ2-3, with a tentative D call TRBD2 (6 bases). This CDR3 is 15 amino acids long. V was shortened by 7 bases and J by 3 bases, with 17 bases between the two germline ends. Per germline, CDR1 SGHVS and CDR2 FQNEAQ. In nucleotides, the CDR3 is TGTGCCAGCAACTCCCGGGACTCACCGACAGATACGCAGTATTTT. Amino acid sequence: CASNSRDSPTDTQYF. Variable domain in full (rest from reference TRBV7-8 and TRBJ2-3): GAGVSQSPRYKVAKRGQDVALRCDPISGHVSLFWYQQALGQGPEFLTYFQNEAQLDKSGLPSDRFFAERPEGSVSTLKIQRTQQEDSAVYLCASNSRDSPTDTQYFGPGTRLTVL.

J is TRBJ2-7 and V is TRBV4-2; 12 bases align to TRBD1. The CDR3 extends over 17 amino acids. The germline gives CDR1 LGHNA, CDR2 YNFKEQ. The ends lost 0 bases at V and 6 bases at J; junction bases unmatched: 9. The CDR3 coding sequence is TGTGCCAGCAGCCAAGAATACCGGGACAGGGGGCGCGGCGAGCAGTACTTC. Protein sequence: CASSQEYRDRGRGEQYF.

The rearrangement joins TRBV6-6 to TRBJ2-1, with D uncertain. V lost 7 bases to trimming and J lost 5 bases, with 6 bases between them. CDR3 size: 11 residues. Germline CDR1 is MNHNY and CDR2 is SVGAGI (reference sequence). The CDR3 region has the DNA TGTGCCAGCAACCGAAACAATGAGCAGTTCTTC. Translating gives CASNRNNEQFF.

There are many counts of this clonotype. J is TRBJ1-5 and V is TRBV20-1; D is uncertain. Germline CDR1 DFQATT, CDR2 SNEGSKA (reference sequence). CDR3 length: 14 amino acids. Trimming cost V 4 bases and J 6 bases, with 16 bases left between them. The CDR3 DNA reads TGCAGTGCTATCGACGGGAATGGAATTCAGCCCCAGCATTTT. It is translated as CSAIDGNGIQPQHF.

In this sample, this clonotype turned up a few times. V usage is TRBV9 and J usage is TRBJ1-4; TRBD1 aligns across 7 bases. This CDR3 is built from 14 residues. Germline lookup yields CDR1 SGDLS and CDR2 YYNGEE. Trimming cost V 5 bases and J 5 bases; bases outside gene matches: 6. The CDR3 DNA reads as TGTGCCAGCAGATCGGACAGGCCAAATGAAAAACTGTTTTTT. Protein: CASRSDRPNEKLFF.

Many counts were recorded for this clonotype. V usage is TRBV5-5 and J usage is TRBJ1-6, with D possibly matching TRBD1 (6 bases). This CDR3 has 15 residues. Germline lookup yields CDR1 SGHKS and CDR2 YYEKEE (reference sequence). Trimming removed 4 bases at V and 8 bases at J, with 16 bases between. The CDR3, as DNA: TGTGCCAGCAGCAGAACCGGGACACAACATTCACCCCTCCACTTT. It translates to CASSRTGTQHSPLHF.

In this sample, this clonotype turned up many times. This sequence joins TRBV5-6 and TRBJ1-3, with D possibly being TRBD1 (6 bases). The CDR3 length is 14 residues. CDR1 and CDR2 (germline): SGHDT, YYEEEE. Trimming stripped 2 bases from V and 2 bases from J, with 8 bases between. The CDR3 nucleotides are TGTGCCAGCAGCTTTAGGACAGCTGGAAACACCATATATTTT. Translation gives CASSFRTAGNTIYF. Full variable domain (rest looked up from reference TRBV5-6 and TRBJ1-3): DAGVTQSPTHLIKTRGQQVTLRCSPKSGHDTVSWYQQALGQGPQFIFQYYEEEERQRGNFPDRFSGHQFPNYSSELNVNALLLGDSALYLCASSFRTAGNTIYFGEGSWLTVV.

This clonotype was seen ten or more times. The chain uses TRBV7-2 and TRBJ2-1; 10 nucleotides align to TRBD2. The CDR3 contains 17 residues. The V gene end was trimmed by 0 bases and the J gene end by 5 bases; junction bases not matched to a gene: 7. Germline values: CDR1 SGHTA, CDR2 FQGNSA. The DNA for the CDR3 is TGTGCCAGCAGCTTAGCAGGAGCGGGAGGGCCGAACAATGAGCAGTTCTTC. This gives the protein CASSLAGAGGPNNEQFF.

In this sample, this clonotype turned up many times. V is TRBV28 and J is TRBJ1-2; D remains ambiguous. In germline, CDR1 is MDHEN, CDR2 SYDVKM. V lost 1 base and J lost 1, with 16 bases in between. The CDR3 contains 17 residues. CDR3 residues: CASSLSRPAVGNYGYTF. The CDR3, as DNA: TGTGCCAGCAGTTTATCCCGCCCCGCCGTCGGTAACTATGGCTACACCTTC.

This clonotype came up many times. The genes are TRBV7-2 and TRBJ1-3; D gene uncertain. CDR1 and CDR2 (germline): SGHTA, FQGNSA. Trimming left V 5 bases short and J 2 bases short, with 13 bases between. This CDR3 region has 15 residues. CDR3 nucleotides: TGTGCCAGCAGCCCCCGATCCGGGGCTGGAAACACCATATATTTT. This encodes CASSPRSGAGNTIYF.

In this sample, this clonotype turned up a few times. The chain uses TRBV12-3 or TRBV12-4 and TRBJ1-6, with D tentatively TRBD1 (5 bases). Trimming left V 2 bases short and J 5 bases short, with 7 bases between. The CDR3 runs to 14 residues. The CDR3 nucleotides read TGTGCCAGCAGTTTATCAGGGCATAATTCACCCCTCCACTTT. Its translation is CASSLSGHNSPLHF.

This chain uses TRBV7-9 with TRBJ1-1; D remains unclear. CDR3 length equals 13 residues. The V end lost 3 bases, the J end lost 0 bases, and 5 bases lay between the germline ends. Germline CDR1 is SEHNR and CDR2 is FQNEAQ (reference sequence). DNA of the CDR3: TGTGCCAGCAGCTTCTCAGTGAACACTGAAGCTTTCTTT. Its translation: CASSFSVNTEAFF.

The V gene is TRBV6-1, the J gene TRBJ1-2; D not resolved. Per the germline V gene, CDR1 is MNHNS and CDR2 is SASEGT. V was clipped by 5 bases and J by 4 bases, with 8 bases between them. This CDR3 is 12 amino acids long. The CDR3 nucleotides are TGTGCCAGCAGTTCGTCGGTCTATGGCTACACCTTC. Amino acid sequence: CASSSSVYGYTF.

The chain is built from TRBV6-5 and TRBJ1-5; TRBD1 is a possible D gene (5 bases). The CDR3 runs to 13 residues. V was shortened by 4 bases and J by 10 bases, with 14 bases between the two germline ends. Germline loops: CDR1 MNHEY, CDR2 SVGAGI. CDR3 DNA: TGTGCCAGCAGTTTTAGCAGGGCGCGACCCCAGCATTTT. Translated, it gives CASSFSRARPQHF.

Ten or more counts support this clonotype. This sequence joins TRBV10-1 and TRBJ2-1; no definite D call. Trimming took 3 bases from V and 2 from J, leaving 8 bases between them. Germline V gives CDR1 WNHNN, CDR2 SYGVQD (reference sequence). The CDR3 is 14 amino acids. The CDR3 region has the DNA TGCGCCAGCAGTGATCCCGGACCCTACAATGAGCAGTTCTTC. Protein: CASSDPGPYNEQFF.

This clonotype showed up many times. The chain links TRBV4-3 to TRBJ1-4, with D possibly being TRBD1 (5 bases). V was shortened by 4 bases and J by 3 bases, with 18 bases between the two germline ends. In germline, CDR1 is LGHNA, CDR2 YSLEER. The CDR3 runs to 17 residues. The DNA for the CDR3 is TGCGCCAGCAGCCGTACAGGATCCGGGTACGCTAATGAAAAACTGTTTTTT. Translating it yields CASSRTGSGYANEKLFF.

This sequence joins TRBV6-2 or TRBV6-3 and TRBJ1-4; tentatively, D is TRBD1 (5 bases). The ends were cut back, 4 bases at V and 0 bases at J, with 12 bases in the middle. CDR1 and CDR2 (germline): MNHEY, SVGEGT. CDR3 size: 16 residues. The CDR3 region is CASSFSGAATNEKLFF. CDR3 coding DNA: TGTGCCAGCAGTTTCTCCGGGGCTGCAACTAATGAAAAACTGTTTTTT.

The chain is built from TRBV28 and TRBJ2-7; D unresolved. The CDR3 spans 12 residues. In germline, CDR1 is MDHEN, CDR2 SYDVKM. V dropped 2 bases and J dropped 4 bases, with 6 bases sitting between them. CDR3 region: CASSLRRYEQYF. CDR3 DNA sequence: TGTGCCAGCAGTTTAAGACGGTACGAGCAGTACTTC.

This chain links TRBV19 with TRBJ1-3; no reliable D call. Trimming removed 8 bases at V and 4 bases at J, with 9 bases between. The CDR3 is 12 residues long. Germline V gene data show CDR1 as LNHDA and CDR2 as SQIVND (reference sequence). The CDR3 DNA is TGTGCCAGTCGCACCCAGGGAAACACCATATATTTT. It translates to CASRTQGNTIYF.

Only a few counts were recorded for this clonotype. DNA of the CDR3: TGTGCCAGCACCTTAGGGGATCCGAGCAATCAGCCCCAGCATTTT. This codes for CASTLGDPSNQPQHF. The chain is built from TRBV6-6 and TRBJ1-5; weak D call: TRBD1 (5 bases). Germline lookup yields CDR1 MNHNY and CDR2 SVGAGI (reference sequence). This CDR3 spans 15 amino acids. V was shortened by 7 bases and J by 1 base, with 14 bases between the two germline ends.

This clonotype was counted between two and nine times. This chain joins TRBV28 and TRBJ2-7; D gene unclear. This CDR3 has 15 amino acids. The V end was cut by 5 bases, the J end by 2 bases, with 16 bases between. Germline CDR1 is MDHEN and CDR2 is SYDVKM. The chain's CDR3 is CASSRAAEVPYEQYF. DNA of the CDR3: TGTGCCAGCAGTCGGGCAGCAGAGGTTCCCTACGAGCAGTACTTC.

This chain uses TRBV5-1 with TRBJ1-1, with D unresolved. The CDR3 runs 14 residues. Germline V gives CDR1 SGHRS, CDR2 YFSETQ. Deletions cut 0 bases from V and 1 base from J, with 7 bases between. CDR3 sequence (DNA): TGCGCCAGCAGCTTGGAACCGGGGAACACTGAAGCTTTCTTT. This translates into CASSLEPGNTEAFF.

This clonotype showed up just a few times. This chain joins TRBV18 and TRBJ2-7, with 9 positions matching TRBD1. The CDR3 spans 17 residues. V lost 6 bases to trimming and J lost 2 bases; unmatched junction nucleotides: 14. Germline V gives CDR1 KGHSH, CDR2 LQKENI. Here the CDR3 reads CASSSGQGQPLTYEQYF. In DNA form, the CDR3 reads TGTGCCAGCTCTTCAGGACAGGGGCAACCCTTGACCTACGAGCAGTACTTC. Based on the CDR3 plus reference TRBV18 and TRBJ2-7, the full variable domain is NAGVMQNPRHLVRRRGQEARLRCSPMKGHSHVYWYRQLPEEGLKFMVYLQKENIIDESGMPKERFSAEFPKEGPSILRIQQVVRGDSAAYFCASSSGQGQPLTYEQYFGPGTRLTVT.

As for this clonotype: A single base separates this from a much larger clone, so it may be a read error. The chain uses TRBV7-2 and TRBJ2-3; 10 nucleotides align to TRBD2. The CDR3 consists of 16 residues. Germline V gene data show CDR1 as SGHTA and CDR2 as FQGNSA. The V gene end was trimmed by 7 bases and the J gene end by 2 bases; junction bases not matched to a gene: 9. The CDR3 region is CASTDRGTSDTDTQYF. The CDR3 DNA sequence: TGTGCCAGCACCGATCGGGGGACTAGCGACACAGATACGCAGTATTTT.

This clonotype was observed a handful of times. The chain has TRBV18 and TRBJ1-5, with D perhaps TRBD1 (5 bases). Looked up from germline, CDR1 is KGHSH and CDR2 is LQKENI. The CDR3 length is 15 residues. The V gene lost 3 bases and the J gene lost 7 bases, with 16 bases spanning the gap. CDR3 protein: CASSPSQGMNQPQHF. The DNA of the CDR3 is TGTGCCAGCTCACCCTCGCAGGGAATGAACCAGCCCCAGCATTTT.

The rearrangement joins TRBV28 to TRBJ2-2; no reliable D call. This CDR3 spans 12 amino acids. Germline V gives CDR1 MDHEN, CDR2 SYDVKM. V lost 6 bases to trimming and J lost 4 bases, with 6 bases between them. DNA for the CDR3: TGTGCCAGCAGGGTAGGCACCGGGGAGCTGTTTTTT. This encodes CASRVGTGELFF.

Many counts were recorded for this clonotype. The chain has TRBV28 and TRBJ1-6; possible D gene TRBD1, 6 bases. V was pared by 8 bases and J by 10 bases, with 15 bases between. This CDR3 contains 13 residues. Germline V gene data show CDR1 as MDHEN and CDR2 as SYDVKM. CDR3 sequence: CASSNGGTSPLHF. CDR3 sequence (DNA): TGTGCCAGCTCGAACGGGGGGACATCACCCCTCCACTTT.

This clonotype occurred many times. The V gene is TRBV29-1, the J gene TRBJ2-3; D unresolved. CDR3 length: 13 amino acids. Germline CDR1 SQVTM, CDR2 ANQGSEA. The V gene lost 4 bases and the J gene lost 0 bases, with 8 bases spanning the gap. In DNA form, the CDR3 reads TGCAGCGTTGGGCGGACGAGCACAGATACGCAGTATTTT. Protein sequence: CSVGRTSTDTQYF.

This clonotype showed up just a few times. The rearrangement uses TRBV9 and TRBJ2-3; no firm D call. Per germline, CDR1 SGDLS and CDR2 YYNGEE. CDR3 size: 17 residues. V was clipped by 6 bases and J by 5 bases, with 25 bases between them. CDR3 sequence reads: CASTGVLFGGSLDTQYF. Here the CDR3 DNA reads TGTGCCAGCACCGGAGTCCTATTTGGCGGTAGCTTAGATACGCAGTATTTT.

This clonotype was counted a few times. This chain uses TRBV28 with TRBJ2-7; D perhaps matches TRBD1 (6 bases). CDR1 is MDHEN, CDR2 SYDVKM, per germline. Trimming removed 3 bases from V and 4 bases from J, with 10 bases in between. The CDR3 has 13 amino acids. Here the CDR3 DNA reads TGTGCCAGCAGTTTCAGGGGATCGTACGAGCAGTACTTC. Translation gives CASSFRGSYEQYF. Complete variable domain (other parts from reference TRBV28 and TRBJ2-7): DVKVTQSSRYLVKRTGEKVFLECVQDMDHENMFWYRQDPGLGLRLIYFSYDVKMKEKGDIPEGYSVSREKKERFSLILESASTNQTSMYLCASSFRGSYEQYFGPGTRLTVT.